This TCR beta chain was sequenced for a study of T cells in Graves' hyperthyroidism and ophthalmopathy. Study-level findings and limits: Ophthalmopathy prediction by the model preceded onset by a median approximately six months. In the blood, most expanded thyroid clonotypes above 0.001 appeared as well.

The CDR3 totals 14 residues. Trimming cost V 9 bases and J 5 bases; bases outside gene matches: 10. The germline CDR1 and CDR2 sequences are LGHNT and FRNRAP. The sample holds many counts of this clonotype. Antigen unknown. Hyperthyroidism in the patients, aged 18 to 65, was newly diagnosed and under 2 months in duration. Not enrolled were patients with uncontrolled infection, other autoimmune disease, pregnancy or lactation. Amplified TCR beta CDR3 regions came from RNA transcripts. With the HTBI primer set, the TCR CDR3 went through a first round of RT-PCR. TCRdb processed the multiplex PCR reads anew with MiXCR; each CDR3 protein has one entry. The sample yields approximately 630,000 distinct CDR3 sequences, 15% to 20% seen once.

The sequencing sample was made of blood. The sequence was obtained from a woman in her 30s with Graves' hyperthyroidism. The gene calls are TRBV12-5 and TRBJ2-5; 9 bases map to TRBD2. CDR3 sequence reads: CASGSGSGGETQYF. CDR3 nucleotides: TGTGCTAGCGGCAGCGGGAGCGGGGGGGAGACCCAGTACTTC.